Presented here are 23 T cell receptor beta chains from one specimen sequenced in a study of cytomegalovirus exposure and HLA in healthy donors. TCRdb's copy holds only in-frame clones and misses some; the assay was immunoSEQ multiplex PCR. The top ten hold approximately 0.9% of the sample, which has about 280,000 clones, roughly 90% seen once. Sequencing used PBMCs. Source of these receptors: a woman in her late teens or twenties in good health and CMV-seronegative.

The chain has TRBV7-3 and TRBJ1-5, with a possible D match to TRBD1 (5 bases). Trimming left V 5 bases short and J 2 bases short, with 13 bases between. Germline V gene sequence: CDR1 SGHTA, CDR2 FQGTGA. The length of the CDR3 is 15 residues. The CDR3 nucleotides are TGTGCCAGCAGCCCCACGGGGGATGGCAATCAGCCCCAGCATTTT. Translation: CASSPTGDGNQPQHF.

This chain joins TRBV28 and TRBJ2-7; 11 bases map to TRBD2. This CDR3 spans 18 amino acids. Trimming removed 5 bases from V and 4 bases from J; junction bases left unmatched: 16. The germline V gene encodes CDR1 MDHEN and CDR2 SYDVKM. The CDR3 DNA reads as TGTGCCAGCAGTCTATTCCTAGCGGGAGGTCCCCCCCCTTACGAGCAGTACTTC. It encodes CASSLFLAGGPPPYEQYF.

This chain links TRBV5-5 with TRBJ1-1; D is unresolved. Trimming stripped 4 bases from V and 3 bases from J, with 16 bases between. CDR3 length equals 15 residues. Germline CDR1 reads SGHKS; CDR2 reads YYEKEE (reference sequence). CDR3 bases: TGTGCCAGCAGCGAACTCATGGGAGAATACACTGAAGCTTTCTTT. It is translated as CASSELMGEYTEAFF. The variable domain in full, with the rest retrieved from reference TRBV5-5 and TRBJ1-1, is DAGVTQSPTHLIKTRGQQVTLRCSPISGHKSVSWYQQVLGQGPQFIFQYYEKEERGRGNFPDRFSARQFPNYSSELNVNALLLGDSALYLCASSELMGEYTEAFFGQGTRLTVV.

This clone was detected once. This chain connects TRBV28 to TRBJ2-3; 10 bases line up with TRBD2. From germline, CDR1 is MDHEN and CDR2 SYDVKM. After removal of 0 bases from V and 4 bases from J, the junction contained 4 bases not matched to a gene. The CDR3 runs 16 residues. The CDR3 DNA is TGTGCCAGCAGTTTATGGCTAGCGGGAGACTCAGATACGCAGTATTTT. It translates to CASSLWLAGDSDTQYF. The full variable domain, completed using reference TRBV28 and TRBJ2-3, is DVKVTQSSRYLVKRTGEKVFLECVQDMDHENMFWYRQDPGLGLRLIYFSYDVKMKEKGDIPEGYSVSREKKERFSLILESASTNQTSMYLCASSLWLAGDSDTQYFGPGTRLTVL.

This rearrangement joins TRBV28 to TRBJ1-1; TRBD1 is a possible D gene (5 bases). Germline CDR1 is MDHEN and CDR2 is SYDVKM. The CDR3 covers 14 residues. Trimming pared 6 bases from V and 6 bases from J, leaving 17 bases between. Here the CDR3 reads CASSHTVGGAEAFF. The CDR3 DNA is TGTGCCAGCAGCCATACTGTGGGGGGAGCTGAAGCTTTCTTT.

This chain connects TRBV5-1 to TRBJ2-7; D possibly corresponds to TRBD2 (5 bases). The germline gives CDR1 SGHRS, CDR2 YFSETQ. The CDR3 consists of 13 residues. The ends were cut back, 4 bases at V and 1 base at J, with 9 bases in the middle. Here the CDR3 DNA reads TGCGCCAGCAGCCGTCCGGGATCCTACGAGCAGTACTTC. It encodes CASSRPGSYEQYF.

The chain carries TRBV28 and TRBJ1-5; perhaps TRBD1 as D (5 bases). Germline CDR1 is MDHEN and CDR2 is SYDVKM. V lost 5 bases and J 6 bases, leaving 17 bases between the germline ends. The CDR3 length is 15 residues. In DNA, the CDR3 is TGTGCCAGCAGTCTCGGACGGAGGGACGGTCAGCCCCAGCATTTT. Amino acids: CASSLGRRDGQPQHF.

The chain recombines TRBV5-4 with TRBJ2-3; 8 bases fit TRBD2. CDR1 and CDR2 (germline): SGHNT, YYREEE (reference sequence). The CDR3 covers 15 residues. V lost 3 bases to trimming and J lost 4 bases; unmatched junction nucleotides: 7. The DNA of the CDR3 is TGTGCCAGCAGCTGGAAGCGGGAGATTTCAGATACGCAGTATTTT. Amino acids: CASSWKREISDTQYF.

The chain employs TRBV27 and TRBJ2-2, with D hard to call. Germline CDR1 MNHEY, CDR2 SMNVEV (reference sequence). The CDR3 has 13 amino acids. V dropped 3 bases and J dropped 5 bases, with 7 bases sitting between them. In nucleotides, the CDR3 is TGTGCCAGCAGTTTCTCGGTGACCGGGGAGCTGTTTTTT. Protein product: CASSFSVTGELFF.

The CDR3 sequence: CASSTEAGGTDTQYF. The CDR3 DNA is TGCGCCAGCAGCACAGAAGCGGGAGGAACAGATACGCAGTATTTT. The rearrangement joins TRBV5-1 to TRBJ2-3, with 9 bases lining up with TRBD2. Germline V gene data show CDR1 as SGHRS and CDR2 as YFSETQ. V dropped 4 bases and J dropped 3; count of bases not matched to a gene: 6. CDR3 size: 15 residues. The full variable domain, with the rest looked up from reference TRBV5-1 and TRBJ2-3, is KAGVTQTPRYLIKTRGQQVTLSCSPISGHRSVSWYQQTPGQGLQFLFEYFSETQRNKGNFPGRFSGRQFSNSRSEMNVSTLELGDSALYLCASSTEAGGTDTQYFGPGTRLTVL.

In its sample, this clone was seen a few times. The rearrangement joins TRBV5-4 to TRBJ1-2, with 8 bases fitting TRBD1. CDR3 length: 14 residues. Losses at the gene ends were 4 bases for V and 8 bases for J; bases not matched to a gene: 10. The germline CDR1 and CDR2 sequences are SGHNT and YYREEE (reference sequence). As DNA, the CDR3 is TGTGCCAGCAGCCTAGCAGGGGGCGCGGACGGCTACACCTTC. Protein product: CASSLAGGADGYTF.

The chain joins TRBV5-1 to TRBJ2-1; tentatively, D is TRBD1 (6 bases). Germline CDR1 SGHRS, CDR2 YFSETQ. The CDR3 contains 15 residues. V was clipped by 4 bases and J by 0 bases, with 11 bases between them. CDR3 region: CASSKGQTSYNEQFF. CDR3 nucleotides: TGCGCCAGCAGCAAAGGACAGACCTCCTACAATGAGCAGTTCTTC. Full variable domain (outside the CDR3, taken from reference TRBV5-1 and TRBJ2-1): KAGVTQTPRYLIKTRGQQVTLSCSPISGHRSVSWYQQTPGQGLQFLFEYFSETQRNKGNFPGRFSGRQFSNSRSEMNVSTLELGDSALYLCASSKGQTSYNEQFFGPGTRLTVL.

The CDR3 loop is CASGTASSGANVLTF. CDR3 sequence (DNA): TGTGCCTCCGGGACAGCGAGCTCTGGGGCCAACGTCCTGACTTTC. This sequence joins TRBV27 and TRBJ2-6; TRBD1 matches at 7 bases. J lost 0 bases, V lost 11 bases, and 7 bases had no gene match. Germline V gene data show CDR1 as MNHEY and CDR2 as SMNVEV (reference sequence). The CDR3 contains 15 residues.

The chain employs TRBV2 and TRBJ2-7, with 7 bases aligning to TRBD1. The CDR3 covers 15 residues. The V segment lost 10 bases and the J segment 2 bases; nucleotides outside the gene matches: 14. Germline V gives CDR1 SNHLY, CDR2 FYNNEI. The CDR3 sequence: CANLIRRTGTYEQYF. DNA of the CDR3: TGTGCCAACCTTATCCGGAGGACAGGTACCTACGAGCAGTACTTC.

The V gene is TRBV28, the J gene TRBJ1-1; D perhaps matches TRBD1 (5 bases). The CDR3 loop spans 14 amino acids. The germline V gene has CDR1 MDHEN and CDR2 SYDVKM. V was trimmed by 6 bases and J by 1 base, leaving 12 bases between them. The CDR3 loop is CASSRGTANTEAFF. The CDR3 nucleotides read TGTGCCAGCAGCCGGGGGACGGCGAACACTGAAGCTTTCTTT.

The rearrangement uses TRBV27 and TRBJ2-7; 11 bases match TRBD2. The CDR3 has 18 residues. CDR1 is MNHEY, CDR2 SMNVEV, per germline (reference sequence). V lost 4 bases, J lost 2 bases, and 13 bases stayed unmatched. The DNA for the CDR3 is TGTGCCAGCAGTTCGGTATTAGCGGGAGGGGTTTTGGCCTACGAGCAGTACTTC. Encoded protein: CASSSVLAGGVLAYEQYF.

This sequence joins TRBV6-1 and TRBJ2-2; TRBD2 is a possible D gene (7 bases). The CDR3 loop spans 14 amino acids. The V and J ends lost 8 bases and 7 bases respectively, with 17 bases between them. CDR1 is MNHNS and CDR2 is SASEGT in the germline V gene. The CDR3 coding sequence is TGTGCCAGCTGGGGGGGAGGGGGTGGCGGGGAGCTGTTTTTT. This encodes CASWGGGGGGELFF.

The rearrangement links TRBV19 to TRBJ2-5; D possibly corresponds to TRBD2 (5 bases). There are 16 residues in the CDR3. Trimming pared 4 bases from V and 3 bases from J, leaving 18 bases between. Germline CDR1 and CDR2: LNHDA and SQIVND (reference sequence). CDR3 loop: CASSRRDYRGEETQYF. CDR3 DNA: TGTGCCAGTAGTAGGCGTGACTACCGGGGTGAAGAGACCCAGTACTTC.

This clone was detected once. V and J are TRBV5-6 and TRBJ2-5, with D perhaps matching TRBD2 (5 bases). CDR1 and CDR2 from the germline V gene are SGHDT and YYEEEE. V lost 2 bases to trimming and J lost 5 bases, with 13 bases between them. CDR3 length: 14 amino acids. In DNA form, the CDR3 reads TGTGCCAGCAGCTTATACAGAGGCGGGGAGACCCAGTACTTC. Translation: CASSLYRGGETQYF.

The gene calls are TRBV28 and TRBJ2-7, with 7 bases that match TRBD1. Germline CDR1 MDHEN, CDR2 SYDVKM. Unmatched junction bases numbered 6, after V lost 0 bases and J lost 7 bases. The CDR3 covers 14 residues. CDR3 nucleotide sequence: TGTGCCAGCAGTTTATGGAAGGGGGCGTTTGAGCAGTACTTC. Translation gives CASSLWKGAFEQYF. Using reference TRBV28 and TRBJ2-7 for the parts outside the CDR3, the full variable domain is DVKVTQSSRYLVKRTGEKVFLECVQDMDHENMFWYRQDPGLGLRLIYFSYDVKMKEKGDIPEGYSVSREKKERFSLILESASTNQTSMYLCASSLWKGAFEQYFGPGTRLTVT.

The chain employs TRBV4-1 and TRBJ2-7; TRBD2 matches 8 bases. Germline CDR1 reads MGHRA; CDR2 reads YSYEKL. Trimming cost V 1 base and J 3 bases; bases outside gene matches: 5. The CDR3 sequence is 15 residues long. CDR3 coding DNA: TGCGCCAGCAGCCAAGTCAGCGGGAGCTTCTACGAGCAGTACTTC. Protein: CASSQVSGSFYEQYF.

V and J are TRBV28 and TRBJ2-1; 10 bases are a match to TRBD2. The CDR3 extends over 15 amino acids. Germline V gene sequence: CDR1 MDHEN, CDR2 SYDVKM. V gave up 5 bases and J gave up 6 bases; unmatched junction bases: 7. The CDR3 DNA sequence: TGTGCCAGCAGTCTCCGACTAGCGGGTCCCAATGAGCAGTTCTTC. Translating it yields CASSLRLAGPNEQFF. Combining the CDR3 with reference TRBV28 and TRBJ2-1 gives the whole variable domain DVKVTQSSRYLVKRTGEKVFLECVQDMDHENMFWYRQDPGLGLRLIYFSYDVKMKEKGDIPEGYSVSREKKERFSLILESASTNQTSMYLCASSLRLAGPNEQFFGPGTRLTVL.

J is TRBJ1-1 and V is TRBV7-9; a possible D gene is TRBD1 (5 bases). Germline lookup yields CDR1 SEHNR and CDR2 FQNEAQ (reference sequence). Trimming removed 3 bases from V and 8 bases from J, with 13 bases in between. The CDR3 is made up of 13 amino acids. CDR3 protein: CASSLLISGEAFF. CDR3 DNA: TGTGCCAGCAGCTTGTTAATCTCAGGGGAAGCTTTCTTT.